This T cell receptor beta chain was sequenced for a study of T cell responses to AZD1222 COVID-19 vaccine. Germline V lookup: CDR1 LGHNA, CDR2 YNFKEQ. V shed 0 bases and J shed 11 bases, with 12 bases lying between them. CDR3 size: 13 residues. The data were produced by immunoSEQ multiplex PCR, yet TCRdb's version contains in-frame clones alone and is incomplete. This table has some 60,000 clones, around 80% appearing once. This clone was counted a single time. Its antigen is not identified. Study-level findings and limits: Spike was spanned by vaccine-associated CD4 TCRs, which were dominant at 160-218 and 743-854. Possibly, clonal diversity was underestimated; donors were largely white British and included more females. Receipt of two AZD1222 doses was followed by a rise in Spike-specific TCR breadth and depth.

The receptor's source is an adult who received the AZD1222 COVID-19 vaccine. The source material was peripheral blood, sampled 28 days after the second AZD1222 dose. The J gene is TRBJ2-3, the V gene TRBV4-2, with a possible D match to TRBD2 (5 bases). For the CDR3, the DNA is TGTGCCAGCAGCCAAGATGAGGGAACCCAGCAGTATTTT. It is translated as CASSQDEGTQQYF.